One TCR beta chain is described in this entry. What it recognizes is unknown. Deletions cut 6 bases from V and 13 bases from J, with 16 bases between. Germline assignment: CDR1 SEHNR and CDR2 FQNEAQ (reference sequence). The CDR3 loop spans 13 amino acids. The data derive from a study of post-analysis software for immune sequencing data. Whole-study findings and limits: The F measure placed samples prepared in the same batch into strongly shared clusters. Four or five TRBV segments were significantly more frequent in patients than in controls. TRBV5-6, TRBV5-1 and TRBV20-1 were among these segments.

Sequencing libraries made from TCR beta cDNA carried unique molecular identifiers. T cells numbering roughly 1 to 11 million yielded cDNA molecules that totaled some 500,000. TCRdb reprocessed the PCR reads via MiXCR and lists one record per CDR3 protein. Among approximately 660,000 distinct CDR3 sequences, around 64% were seen once, and the ten largest hold approximately 10%. The V and J genes are TRBV7-9 and TRBJ1-6; D is unclear. Material: blood. The sequence derives from a girl aged 2 to 9 with multiple sclerosis. The CDR3, as DNA: TGTGCCAGCAGATCGGACGCCTCTTTGCCCCTCCACTTT. As protein: CASRSDASLPLHF.